Below are 6 T cell receptor beta chains sequenced from a single sample in a study of blood T cell repertoires in COVID-19. Method: immunoSEQ multiplex PCR; TCRdb's copy keeps in-frame clones and lacks some. Among 65,000 to 95,000 clones listed, roughly 78% were seen once. Sequencing used peripheral blood. The source is a man between 60 and 75 years old with COVID-19, enrolled during active disease.

This chain links TRBV19 with TRBJ2-3, with a tentative D call TRBD1 (7 bases). Germline CDR1 reads LNHDA; CDR2 reads SQIVND (reference sequence). V lost 5 bases and J lost 2, with 11 bases in between. CDR3 length: 14 residues. The CDR3 sequence: CASSGGGYTDTQYF. DNA for the CDR3: TGTGCCAGTAGTGGAGGGGGCTACACAGATACGCAGTATTTT.

J is TRBJ1-1 and V is TRBV25-1; a weak D match, TRBD1 (5 bases). Germline values: CDR1 MGHDK, CDR2 SYGVNS. The V end lost 4 bases, the J end lost 2 bases, and 14 bases lay between the germline ends. This CDR3 comprises 15 residues. CDR3 loop: CASSGVRALNTEAFF. Written as DNA, the CDR3 is TGTGCCAGCAGTGGGGTCAGGGCCCTTAACACTGAAGCTTTCTTT.

This clone was counted a single time. This sequence joins TRBV7-2 and TRBJ2-7, with 8 bases that match TRBD2. This CDR3 region has 14 residues. V lost 0 bases, J lost 6 bases, and 4 bases stayed unmatched. The V gene's germline CDR1 is SGHTA and CDR2 FQGNSA. The CDR3 loop reads CASSLALAGAEQYF. The DNA for the CDR3 is TGTGCCAGCAGCTTAGCGCTAGCGGGCGCCGAGCAGTACTTC.

CDR3 amino acids: CASSLMKGYQETQYF. The CDR3 nucleotides are TGTGCCAGCAGCTTAATGAAGGGGTATCAAGAGACCCAGTACTTC. The chain links TRBV7-2 to TRBJ2-5, with D possibly being TRBD1 (5 bases). The V gene's germline CDR1 is SGHTA and CDR2 FQGNSA. The V and J ends lost 2 bases and 2 bases respectively, with 12 bases between them. The CDR3 is 15 amino acids.

This chain links TRBV7-9 with TRBJ2-7, with 7 bases identical to TRBD1. The length of the CDR3 is 16 residues. CDR1 SEHNR and CDR2 FQNEAQ come from the germline V gene (reference sequence). V lost 6 bases and J lost 2; bases outside the gene matches: 13. The CDR3 loop reads CASSQRSGTETYEQYF. The DNA of the CDR3 is TGTGCCAGCAGTCAACGCTCCGGGACAGAGACCTACGAGCAGTACTTC.

The genes are TRBV5-6 and TRBJ1-5; TRBD1 matches at 7 bases. The ends lost 3 bases at V and 4 bases at J; junction bases unmatched: 7. This CDR3 contains 15 residues. Germline V gene lookup returns CDR1 SGHDT and CDR2 YYEEEE. CDR3 nucleotide sequence: TGTGCCAGCAGCTCGGGACAGCCTAAAAATCAGCCCCAGCATTTT. Its protein is CASSSGQPKNQPQHF.